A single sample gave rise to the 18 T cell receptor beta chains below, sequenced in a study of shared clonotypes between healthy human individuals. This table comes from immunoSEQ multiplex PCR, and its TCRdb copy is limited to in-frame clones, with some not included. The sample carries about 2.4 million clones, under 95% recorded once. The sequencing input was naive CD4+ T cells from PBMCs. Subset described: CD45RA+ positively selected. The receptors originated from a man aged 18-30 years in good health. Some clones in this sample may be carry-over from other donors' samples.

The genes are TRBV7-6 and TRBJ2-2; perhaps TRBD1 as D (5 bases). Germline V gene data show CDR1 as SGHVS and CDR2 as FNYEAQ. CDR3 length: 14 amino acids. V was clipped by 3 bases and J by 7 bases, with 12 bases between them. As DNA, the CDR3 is TGTGCCAGCAGCTTGGAACAGGCGGTCGGGGAGCTGTTTTTT. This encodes CASSLEQAVGELFF.

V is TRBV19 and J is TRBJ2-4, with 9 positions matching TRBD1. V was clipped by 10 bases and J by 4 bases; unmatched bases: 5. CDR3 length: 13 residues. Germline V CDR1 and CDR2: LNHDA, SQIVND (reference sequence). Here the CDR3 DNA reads TGTGCCATTACCGGACAGGGGAAAAACATTCAGTACTTC. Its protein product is CAITGQGKNIQYF.

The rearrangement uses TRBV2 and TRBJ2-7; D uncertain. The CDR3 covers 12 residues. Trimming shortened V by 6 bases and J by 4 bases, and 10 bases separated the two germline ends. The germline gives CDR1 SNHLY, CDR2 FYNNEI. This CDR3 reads CASSLERYEQYF. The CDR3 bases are TGTGCCAGCAGCCTAGAGAGATACGAGCAGTACTTC.

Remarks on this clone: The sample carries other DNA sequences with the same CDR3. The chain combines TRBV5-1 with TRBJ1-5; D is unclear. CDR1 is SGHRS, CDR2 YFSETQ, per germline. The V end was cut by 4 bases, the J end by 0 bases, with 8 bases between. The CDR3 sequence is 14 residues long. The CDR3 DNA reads TGCGCCAGCAGCCCGGGTTATAGCAATCAGCCCCAGCATTTT. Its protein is CASSPGYSNQPQHF.

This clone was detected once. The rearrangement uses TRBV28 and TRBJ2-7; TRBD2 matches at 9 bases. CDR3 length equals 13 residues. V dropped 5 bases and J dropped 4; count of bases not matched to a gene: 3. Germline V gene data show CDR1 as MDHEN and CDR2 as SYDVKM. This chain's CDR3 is CASSPTSGYEQYF. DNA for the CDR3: TGTGCCAGCAGTCCCACTAGCGGGTACGAGCAGTACTTC. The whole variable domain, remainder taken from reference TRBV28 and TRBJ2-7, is DVKVTQSSRYLVKRTGEKVFLECVQDMDHENMFWYRQDPGLGLRLIYFSYDVKMKEKGDIPEGYSVSREKKERFSLILESASTNQTSMYLCASSPTSGYEQYFGPGTRLTVT.

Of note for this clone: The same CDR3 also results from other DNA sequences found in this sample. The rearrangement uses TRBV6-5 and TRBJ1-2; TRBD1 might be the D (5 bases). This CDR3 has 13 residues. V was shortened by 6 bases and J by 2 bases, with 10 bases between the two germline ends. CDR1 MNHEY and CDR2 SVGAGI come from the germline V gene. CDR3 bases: TGTGCCAGCAGCCCCCAGGGAAACTATGGCTACACCTTC. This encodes CASSPQGNYGYTF.

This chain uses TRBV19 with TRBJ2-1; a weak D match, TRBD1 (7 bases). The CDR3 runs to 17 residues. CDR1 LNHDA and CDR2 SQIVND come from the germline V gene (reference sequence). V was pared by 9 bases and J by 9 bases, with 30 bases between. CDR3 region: CASTRGGSGTRQGEQFF. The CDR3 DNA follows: TGTGCCAGCACCAGGGGAGGTTCCGGGACTCGACAGGGTGAGCAGTTCTTC.

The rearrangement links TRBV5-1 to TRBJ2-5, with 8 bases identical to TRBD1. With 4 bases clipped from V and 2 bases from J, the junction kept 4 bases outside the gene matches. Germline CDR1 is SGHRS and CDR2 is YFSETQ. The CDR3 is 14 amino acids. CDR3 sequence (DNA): TGCGCCAGCAGCAAGGGGACAGGACAAGAGACCCAGTACTTC. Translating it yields CASSKGTGQETQYF.

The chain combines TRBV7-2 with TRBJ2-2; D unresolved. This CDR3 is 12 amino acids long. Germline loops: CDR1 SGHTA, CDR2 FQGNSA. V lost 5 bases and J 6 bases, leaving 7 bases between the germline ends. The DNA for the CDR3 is TGTGCCAGCAGCCGCAATCCCGGGGAGCTGTTTTTT. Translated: CASSRNPGELFF.

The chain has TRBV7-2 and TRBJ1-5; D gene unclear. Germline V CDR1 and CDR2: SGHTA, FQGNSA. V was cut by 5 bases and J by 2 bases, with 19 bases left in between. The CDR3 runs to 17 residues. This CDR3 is CASSPWAGSWGNQPQHF. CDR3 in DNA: TGTGCCAGCAGCCCCTGGGCGGGGTCATGGGGCAATCAGCCCCAGCATTTT.

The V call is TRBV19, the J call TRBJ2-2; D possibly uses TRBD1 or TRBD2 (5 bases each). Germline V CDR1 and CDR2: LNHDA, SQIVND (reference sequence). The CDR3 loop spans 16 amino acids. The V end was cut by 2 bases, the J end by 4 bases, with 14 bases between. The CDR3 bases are TGTGCCAGTAGTATAAAACCGGGGCTGGGCACCGGGGAGCTGTTTTTT. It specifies CASSIKPGLGTGELFF.

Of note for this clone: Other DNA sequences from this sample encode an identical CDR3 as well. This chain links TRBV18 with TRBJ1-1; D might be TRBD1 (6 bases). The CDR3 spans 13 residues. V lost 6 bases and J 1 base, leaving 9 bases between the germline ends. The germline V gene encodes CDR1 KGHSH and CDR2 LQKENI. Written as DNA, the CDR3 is TGTGCCAGCTCCCAGGACAGGAACACTGAAGCTTTCTTT. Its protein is CASSQDRNTEAFF.

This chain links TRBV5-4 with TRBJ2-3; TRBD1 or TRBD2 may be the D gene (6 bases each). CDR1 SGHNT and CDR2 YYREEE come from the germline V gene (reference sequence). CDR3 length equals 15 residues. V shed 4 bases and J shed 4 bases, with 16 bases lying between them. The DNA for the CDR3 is TGTGCCAGCAGCCCGACGGGGGCCCGTGCAGATACGCAGTATTTT. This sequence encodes CASSPTGARADTQYF.

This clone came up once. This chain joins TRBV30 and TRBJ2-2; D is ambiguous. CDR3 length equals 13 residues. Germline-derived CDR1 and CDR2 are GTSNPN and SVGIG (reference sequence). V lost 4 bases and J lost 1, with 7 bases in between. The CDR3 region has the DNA TGTGCCTGGAATCGGCAGAACACCGGGGAGCTGTTTTTT. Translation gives CAWNRQNTGELFF. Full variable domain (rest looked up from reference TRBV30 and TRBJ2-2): SQTIHQWPATLVQPVGSPLSLECTVEGTSNPNLYWYRQAAGRGLQLLFYSVGIGQISSEVPQNLSASRPQDRQFILSSKKLLLSDSGFYLCAWNRQNTGELFFGEGSRLTVL.

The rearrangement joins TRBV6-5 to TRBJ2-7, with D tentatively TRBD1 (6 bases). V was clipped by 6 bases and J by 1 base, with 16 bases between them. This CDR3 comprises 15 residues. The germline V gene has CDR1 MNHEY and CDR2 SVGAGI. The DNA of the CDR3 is TGTGCCAGCAGGGGGGACACCGCTTCATCCTACGAGCAGTACTTC. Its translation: CASRGDTASSYEQYF.

The CDR3 sequence is CASSESGALNEQFF. The CDR3 nucleotides read TGCGCCAGCAGTGAGTCTGGCGCGCTCAATGAGCAGTTCTTC. The V gene is TRBV10-1, the J gene TRBJ2-1; D is undetermined. The germline CDR1 and CDR2 sequences are WNHNN and SYGVQD (reference sequence). V was cut by 0 bases and J by 6 bases, with 9 bases left in between. The CDR3 is 14 amino acids.

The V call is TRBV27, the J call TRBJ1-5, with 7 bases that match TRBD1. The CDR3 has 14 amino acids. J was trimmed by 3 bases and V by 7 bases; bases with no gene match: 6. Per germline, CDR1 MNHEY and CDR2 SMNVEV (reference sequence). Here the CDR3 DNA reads TGTGCCAGCAACCCCAGGGGGGTCAATCAGCCCCAGCATTTT. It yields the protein CASNPRGVNQPQHF.

The CDR3 sequence: CASVLKTGGASGELFF. CDR3 in DNA: TGTGCCAGCGTCCTTAAAACAGGGGGCGCGTCCGGGGAGCTGTTTTTT. The gene calls are TRBV5-5 and TRBJ2-2; 9 nucleotides line up with TRBD1. This CDR3 is 16 amino acids long. The junction had 13 bases not matched to a gene; V was cut back by 7 bases and J by 6 bases. Per the germline V gene, CDR1 is SGHKS and CDR2 is YYEKEE (reference sequence). Combining the CDR3 with reference TRBV5-5 and TRBJ2-2 gives the whole variable domain DAGVTQSPTHLIKTRGQQVTLRCSPISGHKSVSWYQQVLGQGPQFIFQYYEKEERGRGNFPDRFSARQFPNYSSELNVNALLLGDSALYLCASVLKTGGASGELFFGEGSRLTVL.